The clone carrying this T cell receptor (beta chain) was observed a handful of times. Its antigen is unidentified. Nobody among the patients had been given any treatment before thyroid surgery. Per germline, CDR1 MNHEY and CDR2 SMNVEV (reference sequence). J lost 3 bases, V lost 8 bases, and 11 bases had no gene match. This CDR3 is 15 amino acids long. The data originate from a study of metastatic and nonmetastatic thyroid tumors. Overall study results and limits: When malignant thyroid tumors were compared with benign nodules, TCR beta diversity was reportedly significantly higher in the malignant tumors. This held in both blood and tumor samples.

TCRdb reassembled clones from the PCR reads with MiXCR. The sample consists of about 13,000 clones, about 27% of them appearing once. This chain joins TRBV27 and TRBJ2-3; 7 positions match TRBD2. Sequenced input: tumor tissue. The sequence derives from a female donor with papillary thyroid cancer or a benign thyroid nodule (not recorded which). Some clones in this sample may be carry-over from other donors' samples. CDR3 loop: CASLKSGKETDTQYF. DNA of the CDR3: TGTGCCAGCCTTAAAAGCGGGAAAGAGACAGATACGCAGTATTTT.